This TCR beta chain was sequenced during a study of Ad26.COV2.S vaccination and SARS-CoV-2 variants. Background on the study: Intramuscular Ad26.COV2.S at 5x10^10 or 1x10^11 viral particles.

CDR1 and CDR2 (germline): SNHLY, FYNNEI. Trimming left V 7 bases short and J 1 base short, with 6 bases between. The CDR3 length is 12 residues. Treatment in this sample: around 19 received Ad26.COV2.S at low or high dose, single or two shots; a few received placebo; per-sample allocation not given. Sampling was performed 63 days after the first vaccine or placebo injection. TCRdb keeps only in-frame clones here, not all; method: immunoSEQ multiplex PCR. Of about 260,000 clones listed, 87% are singletons. The sample consisted of peripheral blood, taken in a trial of Ad26.COV2.S vaccine versus placebo. This chain connects TRBV2 to TRBJ2-3; D perhaps matches TRBD1 (6 bases). This clonotype originated in a person between 18 and 65 years old who received the Ad26.COV2.S COVID-19 vaccine or a placebo. The CDR3 region is CASTGGTDTQYF. The CDR3 nucleotides read TGTGCCAGCACAGGGGGCACAGATACGCAGTATTTT.